This T cell receptor (beta chain) was observed in a study of control samples from healthy donors and cancer patients. Clones were read by immunoSEQ multiplex PCR, and TCRdb kept only the in-frame ones, dropping some. The top ten clones hold roughly 1.6% of a sample with some 220,000 clones, roughly 94% of them seen once. V dropped 5 bases and J dropped 5 bases, with 14 bases sitting between them. CDR3 length: 14 residues. The germline CDR1 and CDR2 sequences are KGHDR and SFDVKD. The clonotype originates from a man over 45 in good health. The rearrangement uses TRBV24-1 and TRBJ2-5; D possibly uses TRBD1 or TRBD2 (6 bases each). The sample taken for sequencing was blood. CDR3 residues: CATSAPGAGETQYF. The CDR3 DNA reads as TGTGCCACCAGTGCCCCGGGGGCCGGGGAGACCCAGTACTTC.